Below, one T cell receptor beta chain is given with its context. V gave up 5 bases and J gave up 6 bases, with 19 bases separating them. CDR1 MDHEN and CDR2 SYDVKM come from the germline V gene. The CDR3 extends over 16 amino acids. Profiling relied on immunoSEQ multiplex PCR, and the TCRdb table lists in-frame clones only, not all of them. The sample lists around 2,000,000 clones; about 95% were seen once. As defined, naive CD8 cells were CD45RO-negative and positively selected for CCR7, with terminally differentiated effector memory CD45RA+ cells excluded. These data are taken from a study of shared clonotypes between healthy human individuals.

The specimen was naive CD8+ T cells sorted from blood. The sequence came from a man in his late teens or twenties in good health. V gene TRBV28 combines with J gene TRBJ1-4; maybe TRBD1 (6 bases). This chain's CDR3 is CASSVLPGEVDEKLFF. CDR3 DNA sequence: TGTGCCAGCAGTGTACTACCAGGGGAGGTGGATGAAAAACTGTTTTTT.